This entry lists 32 T cell receptor beta chains sequenced from one sample in a study of cytomegalovirus exposure and HLA in healthy donors. The PCR employed 60 Vbeta primers together with 13 Jbeta primers. This table comes from immunoSEQ multiplex PCR, and its TCRdb copy is limited to in-frame clones, with some not included. The sample has 180,000 or so clones, about 83% seen once; the top ten hold approximately 2.9%. Source material: PBMCs. Receptors originate from a female donor in good health and CMV-seronegative.

This sequence joins TRBV18 and TRBJ1-1; TRBD1 matches 10 bases. From germline, CDR1 is KGHSH and CDR2 LQKENI. There are 14 residues in the CDR3. V shed 4 bases, J shed 11 bases, and the junction held 10 bases outside the gene matches. The CDR3 reads CASSLGTGVPEAFF. For the CDR3, the DNA is TGTGCCAGCTCACTCGGGACAGGGGTCCCGGAGGCTTTCTTT.

The chain joins TRBV29-1 to TRBJ1-2; 9 positions agree with TRBD1. This CDR3 has 13 amino acids. Germline V CDR1 and CDR2: SQVTM, ANQGSEA. With V trimmed by 5 bases and J by 5 bases, 6 bases remained unmatched. CDR3: CSVLGQGLYGYTF. CDR3 nucleotide sequence: TGCAGCGTTTTGGGACAGGGTCTGTATGGCTACACCTTC.

The gene calls are TRBV5-1 and TRBJ2-6; D is undetermined. This CDR3 contains 16 residues. CDR1 is SGHRS and CDR2 is YFSETQ in the germline V gene. Trimming stripped 4 bases from V and 0 bases from J, with 11 bases between. CDR3 residues: CASSRDPVSGANVLTF. The CDR3 bases are TGCGCCAGCAGCCGCGATCCCGTCTCTGGGGCCAACGTCCTGACTTTC.

This chain links TRBV11-2 with TRBJ1-6; 8 nucleotides line up with TRBD1. This CDR3 is built from 16 residues. Germline V gene lookup returns CDR1 SGHAT and CDR2 FQNNGV. V was pared by 5 bases and J by 10 bases, with 13 bases of the junction left unmatched. This chain's CDR3 is CASSATPDRAGSPLHF. CDR3 nucleotide sequence: TGTGCCAGCAGCGCCACCCCGGACAGGGCTGGGTCACCCCTCCACTTT.

This clone was observed a handful of times. The V call is TRBV5-6, the J call TRBJ2-7; 11 bases are a match to TRBD2. This CDR3 spans 16 amino acids. Per the germline V gene, CDR1 is SGHDT and CDR2 is YYEEEE. With V trimmed by 3 bases and J by 0 bases, 5 bases remained unmatched. The CDR3 here is CASSSFSGRASYEQYF. CDR3 nucleotides: TGTGCCAGCAGCTCATTTAGCGGGAGGGCCTCCTACGAGCAGTACTTC.

The CDR3 DNA reads TGTGCCAGCAGTTACAGGAACCTACGAGAGCAGTACTTC. Its translation is CASSYRNLREQYF. The chain links TRBV27 to TRBJ2-5; TRBD1 is a possible D gene (5 bases). The CDR3 extends over 13 amino acids. CDR1 is MNHEY, CDR2 SMNVEV, per germline (reference sequence). V was trimmed by 4 bases and J by 11 bases, leaving 17 bases between them.

This clone is a singleton in its sample. J is TRBJ1-1 and V is TRBV27; D is possibly TRBD1 (6 bases). The CDR3 totals 15 residues. The germline V and J ends were trimmed by 3 bases and 0 bases, with 11 bases remaining between them. Germline loops: CDR1 MNHEY, CDR2 SMNVEV (reference sequence). The CDR3 loop reads CASSLGGLLNTEAFF. Here the CDR3 DNA reads TGTGCCAGCAGTTTGGGGGGGCTGTTGAACACTGAAGCTTTCTTT.

V gene TRBV5-3 combines with J gene TRBJ2-3, with D possibly TRBD1 on 6 matching bases. TRBV5-3 is noted as an ORF with a role that remains uncertain. The CDR3 contains 15 residues. V was clipped by 3 bases and J by 4 bases, with 15 bases between them. The CDR3, as DNA: TGTGCCAGAAGCTGCAGGGGTCCAATGTCAGATACGCAGTATTTT. Its protein is CARSCRGPMSDTQYF.

The chain joins TRBV19 to TRBJ1-5, with no clear D. From germline, CDR1 is LNHDA and CDR2 SQIVND (reference sequence). This CDR3 is built from 14 residues. V dropped 5 bases and J dropped 2 bases, with 10 bases sitting between them. CDR3 DNA: TGTGCCAGTAGTGCAACCCGGGGCAATCAGCCCCAGCATTTT. As protein: CASSATRGNQPQHF.

Only a few counts were recorded for this clone. The chain has TRBV5-6 and TRBJ1-2; D unresolved. The germline V gene encodes CDR1 SGHDT and CDR2 YYEEEE. Trimming removed 4 bases at V and 5 bases at J, with 15 bases between. The CDR3 has 14 amino acids. CDR3: CASSTERGIYGYTF. In DNA, the CDR3 is TGTGCCAGCAGCACAGAAAGAGGGATTTATGGCTACACCTTC.

The chain links TRBV4-1 to TRBJ1-2, with 9 bases aligning to TRBD1. The V and J ends lost 2 bases and 5 bases, in that order; junction bases with no gene match: 6. The V gene's germline CDR1 is MGHRA and CDR2 YSYEKL. The CDR3 totals 15 residues. The CDR3 protein is CASSQPGTGRYGYTF. The CDR3 DNA reads TGCGCCAGCAGCCAACCAGGGACAGGGCGATATGGCTACACCTTC.

Note on this clone: The identical CDR3 is also encoded by other nucleotide sequences in the sample. V gene TRBV5-1 combines with J gene TRBJ2-7; the match to TRBD2 covers 10 bases. V lost 2 bases, J lost 5 bases, and 7 bases stayed unmatched. Per germline, CDR1 SGHRS and CDR2 YFSETQ. The CDR3 has 15 amino acids. The CDR3 loop is CASSLTSGGAHEQYF. The CDR3 DNA follows: TGCGCCAGCAGCTTAACCAGCGGGGGGGCCCACGAGCAGTACTTC.

This clone was counted only a few times. The rearrangement uses TRBV27 and TRBJ1-1, with 12 bases aligning to TRBD1. J lost 6 bases, V lost 5 bases, and 13 bases had no gene match. CDR3 length: 17 amino acids. CDR1 is MNHEY, CDR2 SMNVEV, per germline (reference sequence). CDR3 loop: CASSAAGTGGLRSEAFF. The CDR3, as DNA: TGTGCCAGCAGTGCTGCCGGGACAGGGGGCCTACGGTCTGAAGCTTTCTTT.

V is TRBV19 and J is TRBJ2-2, with 12 bases lining up with TRBD2. Looked up from germline, CDR1 is LNHDA and CDR2 is SQIVND (reference sequence). There are 19 residues in the CDR3. V shed 4 bases and J 7 bases; nucleotides not matched to a gene: 16. The CDR3 is CASSTPLVGLAGKGGELFF. In nucleotides, the CDR3 is TGTGCCAGTAGTACCCCCCTGGTCGGACTAGCGGGAAAGGGCGGGGAGCTGTTTTTT.

This chain links TRBV2 with TRBJ1-5; no clear D gene. The CDR3 is 15 amino acids. The germline V gene has CDR1 SNHLY and CDR2 FYNNEI. V lost 1 base to trimming and J lost 0 bases, with 7 bases between them. CDR3 loop: CASSEESYSNQPQHF. The DNA for the CDR3 is TGTGCCAGCAGTGAAGAAAGCTATAGCAATCAGCCCCAGCATTTT.

The V call is TRBV9, the J call TRBJ1-1; TRBD1 is a possible D gene (5 bases). The germline gives CDR1 SGDLS, CDR2 YYNGEE. The CDR3 contains 15 residues. The ends were cut back, 2 bases at V and 5 bases at J, with 16 bases in the middle. DNA for the CDR3: TGTGCCAGCAGCGTTTCAGGGCACGGTGGGACTGAAGCTTTCTTT. Translating gives CASSVSGHGGTEAFF.

The rearrangement links TRBV25-1 to TRBJ2-7; 8 nucleotides align to TRBD1. Germline CDR1 and CDR2: MGHDK and SYGVNS. The CDR3 contains 17 residues. V was pared by 0 bases and J by 3 bases, with 10 bases of the junction left unmatched. The CDR3 is CASSEYILGDRLYEQYF. The CDR3 DNA is TGTGCCAGCAGTGAATATATTCTAGGGGACAGGCTCTACGAGCAGTACTTC.

The V and J genes are TRBV7-9 and TRBJ2-7; D ambiguous. The V gene's germline CDR1 is SEHNR and CDR2 FQNEAQ (reference sequence). Trimming cost V 5 bases and J 3 bases, with 11 bases left between them. This CDR3 comprises 13 residues. DNA of the CDR3: TGTGCCAGCAGCGCCCCCAGGTTCTACGAGCAGTACTTC. It is translated as CASSAPRFYEQYF.

This chain joins TRBV9 and TRBJ2-3, with TRBD2 matching over 8 bases. Trimming at V came to 3 bases and at J to 10 bases, leaving 7 bases not matched to a gene. CDR3 length: 13 residues. From germline, CDR1 is SGDLS and CDR2 YYNGEE. CDR3 amino acids: CASSAEAGAPQYF. As DNA, the CDR3 is TGTGCCAGCAGCGCTGAAGCGGGGGCTCCGCAGTATTTT.

This clone occurred a few times. The rearrangement joins TRBV2 to TRBJ1-6; 8 bases agree with TRBD1. The CDR3 is made up of 14 amino acids. J was trimmed by 9 bases and V by 6 bases; bases with no gene match: 7. Germline values: CDR1 SNHLY, CDR2 FYNNEI. CDR3: CASRVITGGSPLHF. In DNA, the CDR3 is TGTGCCAGCAGGGTAATTACAGGGGGTTCACCCCTCCACTTT.

This clone came up once. At one end the junction does not follow the germline gene, possibly because of a read error. J is TRBJ2-5 and V is TRBV7-9; the match to TRBD1 covers 9 bases. This CDR3 has 15 amino acids. The V gene's germline CDR1 is SEHNR and CDR2 FQNEAQ (reference sequence). The CDR3 loop is CSSSLVTGGEETQYF. The CDR3 coding sequence is TGTTCCAGCAGCTTAGTTACAGGGGGCGAAGAGACCCAGTACTTC.

V gene TRBV7-3 combines with J gene TRBJ2-2; 9 bases align to TRBD2. Per germline, CDR1 SGHTA and CDR2 FQGTGA. V gave up 1 base and J gave up 3 bases; unmatched junction bases: 6. The CDR3 has 17 amino acids. CDR3 nucleotides: TGTGCCAGCAGCTTAAAAGCGGGGGGACGTTACACCGGGGAGCTGTTTTTT. It encodes CASSLKAGGRYTGELFF.

The chain carries TRBV5-6 and TRBJ2-1; TRBD1 matches 10 bases. Germline CDR1 SGHDT, CDR2 YYEEEE. This CDR3 contains 17 residues. Trimming took 4 bases from V and 3 from J; bases not matched to a gene: 10. CDR3: CASSVTGGVGDYNEQFF. The CDR3, as DNA: TGTGCCAGCAGCGTGACAGGGGGCGTTGGGGACTACAATGAGCAGTTCTTC. Using reference TRBV5-6 and TRBJ2-1 for the parts outside the CDR3, the full variable domain is DAGVTQSPTHLIKTRGQQVTLRCSPKSGHDTVSWYQQALGQGPQFIFQYYEEEERQRGNFPDRFSGHQFPNYSSELNVNALLLGDSALYLCASSVTGGVGDYNEQFFGPGTRLTVL.

V and J are TRBV7-2 and TRBJ2-7; possible D gene TRBD1, 5 bases. Deletions cut 3 bases from V and 4 bases from J, with 13 bases between. Germline assignment: CDR1 SGHTA and CDR2 FQGNSA. CDR3 length: 14 residues. For the CDR3, the DNA is TGTGCCAGCAGCTTTTTTAGGGGATTATACGAGCAGTACTTC. This translates into CASSFFRGLYEQYF.

The chain couples TRBV13 to TRBJ2-7, with 7 bases matching TRBD2. J lost 2 bases, V lost 3 bases, and 7 bases had no gene match. From germline, CDR1 is PRHDT and CDR2 FYEKMQ (reference sequence). The CDR3 contains 15 residues. The CDR3 region has the DNA TGTGCCAGCAGCTTCGGACTAGTGGGGGCCTACGAGCAGTACTTC. The encoded protein is CASSFGLVGAYEQYF.

The chain is built from TRBV14 and TRBJ2-5; 8 nucleotides line up with TRBD2. Germline values: CDR1 SGHDN, CDR2 FVKESK. The CDR3 is 17 amino acids. J gave up 2 bases and V 1 base, and 9 bases lay outside the gene matches. The CDR3 loop is CASSQGIGGEDQETQYF. The CDR3 bases are TGTGCCAGCAGCCAAGGAATCGGGGGGGAAGATCAAGAGACCCAGTACTTC.

This chain links TRBV27 with TRBJ1-6; D not resolved. Germline CDR1 and CDR2: MNHEY and SMNVEV (reference sequence). The CDR3 extends over 12 amino acids. The V and J ends lost 7 bases and 8 bases respectively, with 9 bases between them. CDR3: CASKTGDSPLHF. CDR3 DNA: TGTGCCAGCAAAACCGGGGATTCACCCCTCCACTTT.

This sequence joins TRBV7-6 and TRBJ2-7; a weak D match, TRBD2 (6 bases). Per germline, CDR1 SGHVS and CDR2 FNYEAQ. V was pared by 5 bases and J by 1 base, with 15 bases between. The CDR3 loop spans 15 amino acids. In DNA, the CDR3 is TGTGCCAGCAGCCCCGTGAGCGGGCTGTCCTACGAGCAGTACTTC. Its protein is CASSPVSGLSYEQYF.

The chain has TRBV9 and TRBJ2-1; perhaps TRBD2 as D (6 bases). V shed 0 bases and J shed 7 bases, with 11 bases lying between them. Germline V gene data show CDR1 as SGDLS and CDR2 as YYNGEE. This CDR3 contains 14 residues. This chain's CDR3 is CASSVGLVGNEQFF. In DNA, the CDR3 is TGTGCCAGCAGCGTAGGACTAGTAGGAAATGAGCAGTTCTTC. Using reference TRBV9 and TRBJ2-1 for the parts outside the CDR3, the full variable domain is DSGVTQTPKHLITATGQRVTLRCSPRSGDLSVYWYQQSLDQGLQFLIQYYNGEERAKGNILERFSAQQFPDLHSELNLSSLELGDSALYFCASSVGLVGNEQFFGPGTRLTVL.

The table lists this clone with a count of one. The rearrangement uses TRBV5-1 and TRBJ2-5; TRBD1 agrees at 11 bases. The length of the CDR3 is 14 residues. V shed 5 bases and J 5 bases; nucleotides not matched to a gene: 5. CDR1 is SGHRS and CDR2 is YFSETQ in the germline V gene. The CDR3 protein is CASSWGDRGETQYF. CDR3 bases: TGCGCCAGCAGTTGGGGGGACAGGGGGGAGACCCAGTACTTC.

Only one count was recorded for this clone. The rearrangement joins TRBV5-6 to TRBJ2-7, with 8 nucleotides matching TRBD1. After removal of 5 bases from V and 2 bases from J, the junction contained 6 bases not matched to a gene. The CDR3 totals 14 residues. Per germline, CDR1 SGHDT and CDR2 YYEEEE. The CDR3 sequence is CASRSGQVPYEQYF. The CDR3 coding sequence is TGTGCCAGCAGGTCGGGACAGGTTCCCTACGAGCAGTACTTC. Together with reference TRBV5-6 and TRBJ2-7, the CDR3 gives the full variable domain: DAGVTQSPTHLIKTRGQQVTLRCSPKSGHDTVSWYQQALGQGPQFIFQYYEEEERQRGNFPDRFSGHQFPNYSSELNVNALLLGDSALYLCASRSGQVPYEQYFGPGTRLTVT.

The rearrangement uses TRBV5-1 and TRBJ1-1; TRBD1 aligns across 9 bases. J gave up 5 bases and V 0 bases, and 5 bases lay outside the gene matches. Germline CDR1 reads SGHRS; CDR2 reads YFSETQ. The CDR3 runs 15 residues. The CDR3 loop is CASSLDRGRVTEAFF. Written as DNA, the CDR3 is TGCGCCAGCAGCTTGGACAGGGGGCGAGTAACTGAAGCTTTCTTT.